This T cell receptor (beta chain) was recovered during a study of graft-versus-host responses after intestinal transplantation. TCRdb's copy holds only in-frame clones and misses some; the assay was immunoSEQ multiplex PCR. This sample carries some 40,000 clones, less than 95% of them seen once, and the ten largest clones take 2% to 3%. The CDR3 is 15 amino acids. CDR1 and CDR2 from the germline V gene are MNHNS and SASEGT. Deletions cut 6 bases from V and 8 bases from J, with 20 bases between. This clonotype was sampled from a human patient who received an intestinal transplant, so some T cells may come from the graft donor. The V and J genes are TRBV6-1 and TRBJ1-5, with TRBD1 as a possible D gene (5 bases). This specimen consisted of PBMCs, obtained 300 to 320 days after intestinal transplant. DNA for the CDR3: TGTGCCAGCAGAAATCCACTCCGACAGAAGGAGCCCCAGCATTTT. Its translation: CASRNPLRQKEPQHF.